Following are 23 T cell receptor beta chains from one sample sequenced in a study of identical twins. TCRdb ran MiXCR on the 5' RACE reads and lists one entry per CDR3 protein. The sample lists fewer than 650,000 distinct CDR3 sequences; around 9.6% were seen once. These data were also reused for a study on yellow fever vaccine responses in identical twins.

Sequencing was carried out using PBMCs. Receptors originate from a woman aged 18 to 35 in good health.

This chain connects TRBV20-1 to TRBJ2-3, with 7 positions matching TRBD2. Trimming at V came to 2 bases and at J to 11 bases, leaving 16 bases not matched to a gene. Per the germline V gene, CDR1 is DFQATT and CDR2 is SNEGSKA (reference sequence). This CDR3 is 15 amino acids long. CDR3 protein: CSARIRAGEVFGQYF. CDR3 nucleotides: TGCAGTGCTAGAATCCGGGCGGGAGAGGTTTTTGGGCAGTATTTT.

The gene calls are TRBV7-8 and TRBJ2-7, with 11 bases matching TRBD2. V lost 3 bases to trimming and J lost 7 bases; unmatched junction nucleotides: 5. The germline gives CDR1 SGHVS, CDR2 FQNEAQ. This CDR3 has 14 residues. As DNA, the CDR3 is TGTGCCAGCAGCTTTAGCGGGGGGGCTCCGGAGCAGTACTTC. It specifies CASSFSGGAPEQYF.

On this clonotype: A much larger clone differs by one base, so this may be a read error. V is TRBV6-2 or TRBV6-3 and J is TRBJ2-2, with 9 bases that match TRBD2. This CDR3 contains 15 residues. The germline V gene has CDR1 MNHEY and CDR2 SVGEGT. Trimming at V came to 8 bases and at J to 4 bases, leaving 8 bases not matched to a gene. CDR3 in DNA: TGTGCCAGCTGTTCCCGACTAGCGGTCACCGGGGAGCTGTTTTTT. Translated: CASCSRLAVTGELFF.

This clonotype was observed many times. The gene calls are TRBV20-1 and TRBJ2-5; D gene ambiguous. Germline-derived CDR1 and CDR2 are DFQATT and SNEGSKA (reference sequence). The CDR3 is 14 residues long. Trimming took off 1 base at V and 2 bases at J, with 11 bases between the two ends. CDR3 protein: CSARGGPSQETQYF. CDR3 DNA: TGCAGTGCTAGAGGAGGCCCGTCGCAAGAGACCCAGTACTTC.

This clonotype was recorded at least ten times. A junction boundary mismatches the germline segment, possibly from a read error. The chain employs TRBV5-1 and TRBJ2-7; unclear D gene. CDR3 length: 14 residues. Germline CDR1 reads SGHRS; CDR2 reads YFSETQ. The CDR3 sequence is CASSLVPGTYEQYF. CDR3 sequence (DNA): TGTGCCAGCAGCTTAGTTCCAGGAACCTACGAGCAGTACTTC.

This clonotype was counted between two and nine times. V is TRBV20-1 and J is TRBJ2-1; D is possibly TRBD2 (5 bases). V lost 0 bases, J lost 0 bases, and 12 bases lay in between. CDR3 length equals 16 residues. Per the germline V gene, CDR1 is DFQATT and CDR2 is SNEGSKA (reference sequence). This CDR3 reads CSARDSLAYSYNEQFF. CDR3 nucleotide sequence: TGCAGTGCTAGAGATAGCCTAGCCTACTCCTACAATGAGCAGTTCTTC.

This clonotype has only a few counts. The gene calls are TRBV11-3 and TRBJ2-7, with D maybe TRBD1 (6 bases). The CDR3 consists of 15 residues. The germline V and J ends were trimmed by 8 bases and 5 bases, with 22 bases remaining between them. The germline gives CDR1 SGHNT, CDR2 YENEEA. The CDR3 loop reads CASDLRDKFFHEQYF. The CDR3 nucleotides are TGTGCCAGCGACCTCCGGGACAAATTTTTCCACGAGCAGTACTTC.

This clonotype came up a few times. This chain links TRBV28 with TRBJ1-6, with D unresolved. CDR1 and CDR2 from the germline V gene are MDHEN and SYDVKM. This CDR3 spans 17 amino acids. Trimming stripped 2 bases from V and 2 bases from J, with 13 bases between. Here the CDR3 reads CASSLGMEGPYNSPLHF. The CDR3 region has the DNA TGTGCCAGCAGTTTAGGGATGGAGGGCCCCTATAATTCACCCCTCCACTTT.

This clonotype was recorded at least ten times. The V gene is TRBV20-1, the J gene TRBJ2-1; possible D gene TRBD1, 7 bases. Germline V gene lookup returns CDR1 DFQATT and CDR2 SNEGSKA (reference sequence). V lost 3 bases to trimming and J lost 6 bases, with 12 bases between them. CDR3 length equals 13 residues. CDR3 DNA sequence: TGCAGTGCTAGTGTCCAGGGGGGCAATGAGCAGTTCTTC. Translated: CSASVQGGNEQFF.

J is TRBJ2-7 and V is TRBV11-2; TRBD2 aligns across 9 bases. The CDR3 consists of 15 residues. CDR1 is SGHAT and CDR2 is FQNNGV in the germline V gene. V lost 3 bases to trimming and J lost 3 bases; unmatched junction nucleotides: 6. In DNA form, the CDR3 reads TGTGCCAGCAGCTTTTCAGCGGGGGGAATCTACGAGCAGTACTTC. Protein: CASSFSAGGIYEQYF.

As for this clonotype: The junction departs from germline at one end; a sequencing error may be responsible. Here the CDR3 DNA reads TGTGCCAGCGGCCAGCGGACTAGCGGGGGTAGGTACGAGCAGTACTTC. This codes for CASGQRTSGGRYEQYF. The gene calls are TRBV3-1 and TRBJ2-7; 13 bases are a match to TRBD2. This CDR3 comprises 16 residues. The germline V gene encodes CDR1 LGHDT and CDR2 YNNKEL (reference sequence).

CDR3 amino acids: CASSDQGGDEKLFF. The CDR3 nucleotides are TGTGCCAGCAGTGACCAGGGGGGAGATGAAAAACTGTTTTTT. The rearrangement uses TRBV12-3 or TRBV12-4 and TRBJ1-4, with TRBD1 matching 7 bases. V was pared by 5 bases and J by 6 bases, with 6 bases of the junction left unmatched. The CDR3 covers 14 residues.

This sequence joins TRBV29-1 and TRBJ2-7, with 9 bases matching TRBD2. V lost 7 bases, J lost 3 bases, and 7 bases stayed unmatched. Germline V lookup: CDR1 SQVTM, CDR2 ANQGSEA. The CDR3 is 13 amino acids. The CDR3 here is CSAASGRSYEQYF. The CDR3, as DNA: TGCAGCGCAGCGAGCGGGAGGAGCTACGAGCAGTACTTC.

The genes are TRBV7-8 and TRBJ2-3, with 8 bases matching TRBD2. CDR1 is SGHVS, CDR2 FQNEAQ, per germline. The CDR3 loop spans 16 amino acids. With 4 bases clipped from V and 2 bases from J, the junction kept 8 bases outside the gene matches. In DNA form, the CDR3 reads TGTGCCAGCAGCTACGCTGACGGGGGGGTCACAGATACGCAGTATTTT. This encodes CASSYADGGVTDTQYF.

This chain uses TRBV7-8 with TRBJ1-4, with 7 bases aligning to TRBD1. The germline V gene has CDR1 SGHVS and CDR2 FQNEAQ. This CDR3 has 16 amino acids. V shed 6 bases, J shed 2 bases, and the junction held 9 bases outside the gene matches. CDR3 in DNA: TGTGCCAGCAGTACCGGGACAGTCACGACTAATGAAAAACTGTTTTTT. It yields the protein CASSTGTVTTNEKLFF.

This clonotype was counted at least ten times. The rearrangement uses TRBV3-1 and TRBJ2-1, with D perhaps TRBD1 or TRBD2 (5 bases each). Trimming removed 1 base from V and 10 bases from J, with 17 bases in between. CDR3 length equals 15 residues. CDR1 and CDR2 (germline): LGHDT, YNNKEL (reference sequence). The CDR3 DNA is TGTGCCAGCAGCCAAGGTGGGTACCGGGGCGAAGAGCAGTTCTTC. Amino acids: CASSQGGYRGEEQFF.

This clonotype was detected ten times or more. CDR3 loop: CASSLQGLTGELFF. CDR3 nucleotides: TGTGCCAGCAGTTTACAGGGGTTGACCGGGGAGCTGTTTTTT. This chain joins TRBV12-3 or TRBV12-4 and TRBJ2-2, with D maybe TRBD1 (6 bases). The CDR3 spans 14 residues. V was cut by 2 bases and J by 5 bases, with 9 bases left in between.

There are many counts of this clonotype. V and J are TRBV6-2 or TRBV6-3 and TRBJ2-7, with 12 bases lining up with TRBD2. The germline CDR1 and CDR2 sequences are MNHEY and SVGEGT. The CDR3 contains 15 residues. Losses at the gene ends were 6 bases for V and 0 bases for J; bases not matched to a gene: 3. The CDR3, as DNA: TGTGCCAGCAGGCCGGGACTAGCGGGCTCCTACGAGCAGTACTTC. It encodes CASRPGLAGSYEQYF.

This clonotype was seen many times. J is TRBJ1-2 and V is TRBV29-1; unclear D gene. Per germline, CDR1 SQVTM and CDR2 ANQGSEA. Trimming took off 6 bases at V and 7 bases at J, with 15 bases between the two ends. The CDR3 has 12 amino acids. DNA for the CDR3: TGCAGCGTCCATCGGGGTTTGGGTGGCTACACCTTC. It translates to CSVHRGLGGYTF.

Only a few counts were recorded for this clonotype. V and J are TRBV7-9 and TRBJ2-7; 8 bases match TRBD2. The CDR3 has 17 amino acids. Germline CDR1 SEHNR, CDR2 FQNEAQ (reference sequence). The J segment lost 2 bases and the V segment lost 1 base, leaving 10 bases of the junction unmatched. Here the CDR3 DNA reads TGTGCCAGCAGCTTAGTAGCCACTAGCGGAGATACCTACGAGCAGTACTTC. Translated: CASSLVATSGDTYEQYF.

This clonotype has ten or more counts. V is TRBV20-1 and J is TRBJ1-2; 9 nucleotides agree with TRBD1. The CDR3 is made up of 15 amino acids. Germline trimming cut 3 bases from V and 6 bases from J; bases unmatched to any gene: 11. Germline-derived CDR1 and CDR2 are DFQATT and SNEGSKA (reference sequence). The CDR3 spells CSASITGGSLNGYTF. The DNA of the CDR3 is TGCAGTGCTAGTATAACAGGGGGCTCTCTTAATGGCTACACCTTC.

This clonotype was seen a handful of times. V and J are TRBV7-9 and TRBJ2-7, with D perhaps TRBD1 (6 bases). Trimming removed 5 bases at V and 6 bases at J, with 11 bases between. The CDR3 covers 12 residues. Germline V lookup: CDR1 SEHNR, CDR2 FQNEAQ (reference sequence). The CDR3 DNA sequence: TGTGCCAGCAGCGACAGGTATTCCGAGCAGTACTTC. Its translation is CASSDRYSEQYF.

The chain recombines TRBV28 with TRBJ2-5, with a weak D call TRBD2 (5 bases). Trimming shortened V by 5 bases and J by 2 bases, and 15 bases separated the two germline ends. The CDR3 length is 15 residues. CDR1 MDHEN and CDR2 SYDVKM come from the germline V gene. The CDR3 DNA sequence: TGTGCCAGCAGTCCCTACTGGAGGCGACAAGAGACCCAGTACTTC. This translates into CASSPYWRRQETQYF.